This T cell receptor beta chain was captured in a study of PD-1 blockade in mismatch repair-deficient tumors. Repertoires were generated with immunoSEQ multiplex PCR, while TCRdb's copy carries only in-frame clones and drops some. The sample consists of some 1,000 clones, roughly 78% of them appearing once. About this clone: One end of the junction varies from germline; a read error may be responsible.

Stated time point: archival surgical resection tumor tissue. Germline CDR1 MRHNA, CDR2 SNTAGT. The CDR3 spans 13 residues. This receptor was obtained from an adult with mismatch repair-deficient cancer. The rearrangement links TRBV6-4 to TRBJ1-1; D is unresolved. The material was primary tumor tissue, obtained from a patient treated with pembrolizumab. The CDR3 DNA reads as TGTGCCAGCAGTAACTCTACTCTCACTGAAGCTTTCTTT. It yields the protein CASSNSTLTEAFF.